One T cell receptor beta chain is described in this entry. The antigen is unknown. From germline, CDR1 is LNHDA and CDR2 SQIVND (reference sequence). Trimming cost V 5 bases and J 6 bases, with 20 bases left between them. The CDR3 has 16 amino acids. The sample belongs to a study of cytomegalovirus exposure and HLA in healthy donors. Study observations and caveats: The study had only CMV serostatus as immune exposure information. A few CMV-associated chains proved CMV antigen-specific in vitro.

PCR primers comprised 60 Vbeta and 13 Jbeta primers. The repertoire was sequenced with immunoSEQ multiplex PCR; TCRdb's copy has only in-frame clones and lacks some. The table has more than 65,000 clones, about 80% seen once. The sample comprised PBMCs. The TCR was taken from a female donor in good health and CMV-seronegative. The genes are TRBV19 and TRBJ1-5; D is possibly TRBD1 (6 bases). CDR3 nucleotide sequence: TGTGCCAGTAGTCCAGGCGTTACAGGGTACACTCAGCCCCAGCATTTT. Amino acids: CASSPGVTGYTQPQHF.